This T cell receptor beta chain appears in the sequencing data of a study of T cells in Graves' hyperthyroidism and ophthalmopathy. Study-wide results and limits: In simple terms, a model built on 13 V-J features told ophthalmopathy apart from stable hyperthyroidism.

Stable Graves' hyperthyroidism meant no ophthalmopathy progression within 18 months. In its sample, this clonotype was seen many times. Its target is not known. The source material, RNA transcripts, was used to amplify TCR beta CDR3 regions. During a first-round RT-PCR of the TCR CDR3, the HTBI primer set was used. TCRdb redid the calling of the multiplex PCR reads with MiXCR, one entry per CDR3 protein. The sample shows 750,000 to 950,000 distinct CDR3 sequences, around 39% of them seen only once. The junction had 4 bases not matched to a gene; V was cut back by 3 bases and J by 7 bases. There are 14 residues in the CDR3. Germline V gives CDR1 SGHAT, CDR2 FQNNGV.

The receptor comes from a man between 18 and 29 years old with Graves' hyperthyroidism. Sequencing was performed on blood. The V and J genes are TRBV11-2 and TRBJ1-5; 9 bases align to TRBD1. In DNA, the CDR3 is TGTGCCAGCAGCTTGGGACAGGGAATACAGCCCCAGCATTTT. Residues: CASSLGQGIQPQHF.